This TCR beta chain was recovered during a study of T cell responses to AZD1222 COVID-19 vaccine. The V gene's germline CDR1 is LNHDA and CDR2 SQIVND (reference sequence). The V gene lost 5 bases and the J gene lost 2 bases, with 5 bases spanning the gap. This CDR3 contains 12 residues. Whole-study findings and limits: It was only a handful of AZD1222 recipients who were seropositive at baseline.

Note on this clone: Its antigen remains unknown.

Sequencing used immunoSEQ multiplex PCR; TCRdb keeps in-frame clones, though not all of them. The sample lists around 210,000 clones; around 94% were seen once. The TCR sequence derives from an adult who received the MenACWY meningococcal vaccine as a control. V gene TRBV19 combines with J gene TRBJ2-3; no clear D gene. This specimen consisted of peripheral blood, obtained 28 days after the second dose of the MenACWY control vaccine. In DNA form, the CDR3 reads TGTGCCAGTAGTGGAACCACAGATACGCAGTATTTT. Encoded protein: CASSGTTDTQYF.